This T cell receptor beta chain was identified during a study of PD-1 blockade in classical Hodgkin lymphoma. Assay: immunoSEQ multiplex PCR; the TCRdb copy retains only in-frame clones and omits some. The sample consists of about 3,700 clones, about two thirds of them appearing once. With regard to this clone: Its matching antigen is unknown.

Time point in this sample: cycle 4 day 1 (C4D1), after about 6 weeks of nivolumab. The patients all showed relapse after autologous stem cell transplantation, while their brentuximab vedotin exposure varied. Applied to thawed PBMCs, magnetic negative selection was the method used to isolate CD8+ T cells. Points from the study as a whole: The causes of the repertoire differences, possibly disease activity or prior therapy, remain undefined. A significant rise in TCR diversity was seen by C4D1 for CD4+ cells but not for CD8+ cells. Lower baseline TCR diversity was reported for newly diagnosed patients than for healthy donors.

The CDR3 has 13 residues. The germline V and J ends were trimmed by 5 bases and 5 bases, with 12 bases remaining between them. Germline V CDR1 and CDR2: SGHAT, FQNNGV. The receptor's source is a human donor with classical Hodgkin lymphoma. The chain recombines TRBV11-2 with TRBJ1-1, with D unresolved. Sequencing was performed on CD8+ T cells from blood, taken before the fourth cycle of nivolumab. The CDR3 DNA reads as TGTGCCAGCAGCCTCGGGAGGGAAACTGAAGCTTTCTTT. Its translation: CASSLGRETEAFF. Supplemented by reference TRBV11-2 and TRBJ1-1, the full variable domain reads EAGVAQSPRYKIIEKRQSVAFWCNPISGHATLYWYQQILGQGPKLLIQFQNNGVVDDSQLPKDRFSAERLKGVDSTLKIQPAKLEDSAVYLCASSLGRETEAFFGQGTRLTVV.